This T cell receptor beta chain was sequenced in a study of T cell responses to AZD1222 COVID-19 vaccine. The V and J ends lost 7 bases and 0 bases respectively, with 13 bases between them. CDR1 is LNHDA, CDR2 SQIVND, per germline (reference sequence). The CDR3 length is 15 residues. Profiled with immunoSEQ multiplex PCR; TCRdb holds only in-frame clones, not every one. The sample holds 65,000 to 95,000 clones; approximately 80% are singletons and the top ten take roughly 21%. This clone was seen more than once but under ten times. This material consisted of peripheral blood, taken on day 0 of AZD1222 vaccination. This clonotype was sampled from an adult in good health. J is TRBJ1-5 and V is TRBV19; D remains unclear. The CDR3 bases are TGTGCCAGTACGGTGGGTACCTATAGCAATCAGCCCCAGCATTTT. This translates into CASTVGTYSNQPQHF.